This passage covers 9 T cell receptor beta chains from one sample sequenced in a study of blood T cell repertoires in COVID-19. Sequenced by immunoSEQ multiplex PCR; TCRdb stores in-frame clones only, minus some. The sample has over 200,000 clones, 80% to 90% seen once. Sequencing was performed on peripheral blood. Every receptor here comes from a man aged 25 to 40 with COVID-19, enrolled during active disease.

The chain is built from TRBV18 and TRBJ1-3; 8 nucleotides match TRBD1. V was pared by 0 bases and J by 8 bases, with 6 bases of the junction left unmatched. The germline CDR1 and CDR2 sequences are KGHSH and LQKENI. The CDR3 covers 15 residues. This CDR3 is CASSPPATGGYTIYF. CDR3 coding DNA: TGTGCCAGCTCACCACCCGCAACAGGGGGTTACACCATATATTTT.

This clone was seen more than once but under ten times. J is TRBJ2-3 and V is TRBV6-5, with 8 bases lining up with TRBD1. CDR3 length equals 14 residues. Germline V gene data show CDR1 as MNHEY and CDR2 as SVGAGI. Unmatched junction bases numbered 6, after V lost 6 bases and J lost 4 bases. CDR3 in amino acids: CASRWDRSPDTQYF. CDR3 coding DNA: TGTGCCAGCAGGTGGGACAGGTCCCCAGATACGCAGTATTTT.

V gene TRBV7-2 combines with J gene TRBJ2-2; 7 bases are a match to TRBD1. Germline trimming cut 5 bases from V and 6 bases from J; bases unmatched to any gene: 9. The CDR3 totals 15 residues. Germline V CDR1 and CDR2: SGHTA, FQGNSA. In DNA, the CDR3 is TGTGCCAGCAGCCCAGACAGGGTGTTCGCCGGGGAGCTGTTTTTT. As protein: CASSPDRVFAGELFF.

The V gene is TRBV20-1, the J gene TRBJ1-6, with D unclear. V was pared by 0 bases and J by 14 bases, with 8 bases between. Germline V gives CDR1 DFQATT, CDR2 SNEGSKA (reference sequence). The CDR3 runs to 11 residues. The CDR3 is CSARDFVALHF. The CDR3, as DNA: TGCAGTGCTAGAGATTTCGTAGCCCTCCACTTT.

This clone was observed a single time. The rearrangement joins TRBV4-3 to TRBJ1-6; D gene uncertain. The CDR3 spans 18 residues. With 0 bases removed from V and 4 bases from J, the gap between germline ends came to 16 bases. The germline gives CDR1 LGHNA, CDR2 YSLEER. The CDR3 nucleotides read TGCGCCAGCAGCCAAGAACCGGAGGGTCCCCCTTATAATTCACCCCTCCACTTT. Translating it yields CASSQEPEGPPYNSPLHF.

The chain combines TRBV28 with TRBJ1-2, with D unclear. In germline, CDR1 is MDHEN, CDR2 SYDVKM. Trimming stripped 1 base from V and 7 bases from J, with 10 bases between. This CDR3 is 13 amino acids long. The CDR3: CASSLLPAGGYTF. The CDR3 DNA reads TGTGCCAGCAGTTTATTACCCGCCGGTGGCTACACCTTC.

The chain joins TRBV7-6 to TRBJ1-3; no clear D. The CDR3 loop spans 14 amino acids. Deletions cut 1 base from V and 2 bases from J, with 6 bases between. CDR1 and CDR2 from the germline V gene are SGHVS and FNYEAQ. The CDR3 nucleotides are TGTGCCAGCAGCTTAGAAGACACTGGAAACACCATATATTTT. Translated: CASSLEDTGNTIYF.

This clone was observed a few times. The rearrangement uses TRBV12-5 and TRBJ2-7, with D hard to call. Trimming removed 3 bases at V and 2 bases at J, with 8 bases between. Germline-derived CDR1 and CDR2 are LGHNT and FRNRAP. This CDR3 has 13 amino acids. The CDR3 loop reads CASGFSTTYEQYF. The CDR3 bases are TGTGCTAGTGGTTTCAGTACAACCTACGAGCAGTACTTC. The full variable domain, completed using reference TRBV12-5 and TRBJ2-7, is DARVTQTPRHKVTEMGQEVTMRCQPILGHNTVFWYRQTMMQGLELLAYFRNRAPLDDSGMPKDRFSAEMPDATLATLKIQPSEPRDSAVYFCASGFSTTYEQYFGPGTRLTVT.

The CDR3 DNA sequence: TGTGCCAGCAGCCCTCAGGGTTTCAAGGGTTATGGCTACACCTTC. Amino acid sequence: CASSPQGFKGYGYTF. The J gene is TRBJ1-2, the V gene TRBV11-2; weak D call: TRBD1 (5 bases). The germline V gene has CDR1 SGHAT and CDR2 FQNNGV. Trimming cost V 5 bases and J 5 bases, with 18 bases left between them. The CDR3 extends over 15 amino acids.